This T cell receptor beta chain was obtained from a study of CD8 T cells in ankylosing spondylitis. Study outcomes and limitations: Seemingly distinctive of ankylosing spondylitis blood was a TCR beta motif formed by eight highly homologous variants.

CDR1 is MNHEY, CDR2 SVGEGT, per germline. The CDR3 covers 12 residues. TCRdb ran MiXCR on the 5' RACE reads and lists one entry per CDR3 protein. The sample yields a few hundred thousand distinct CDR3 sequences, approximately 8% seen once. The sample holds many counts of this clonotype. Antigen unknown. The chain joins TRBV6-2 or TRBV6-3 to TRBJ2-1; 8 bases align to TRBD1. Sequencing was performed on blood, either unsorted or a sorted T cell fraction (not recorded which). The clonotype originates from a male donor with ankylosing spondylitis. CDR3 in DNA: TGTGCGTCCGGGACAGGCTACAATGAGCAGTTCTTC. Protein product: CASGTGYNEQFF.